This T cell receptor beta chain was recovered during a study of human T cells and chemical hapten exposure. The CDR3 spans 11 residues. V dropped 4 bases and J dropped 12; count of bases not matched to a gene: 5. Germline V gene lookup returns CDR1 SNHLY and CDR2 FYNNEI. MiXCR was run by TCRdb on the RACE reads, yielding one entry per CDR3 protein. In the table there are roughly 90,000 distinct CDR3 sequences, 8% to 10% of which are singletons. Study-wide results and limits: Donors in the study had alopecia, meaning their immune response may differ from healthy people's. Sensitization with DPC brought no change to TCRs above 1 in 1000 in frequency.

Time point of the sample: pre-sensitization, week 0. Treatment noted: therapeutic diphenylcyclopropenone sensitization with weekly scalp DPC. This clonotype has only a few counts. Its antigen is still unknown. The chain carries TRBV2 and TRBJ2-7; TRBD1 aligns across 8 bases. This TCR came from a middle-aged woman with alopecia areata. Some clones in this sample may be carry-over from other donors' samples. Sequenced material: whole blood, taken in connection with sensitization to the hapten diphenylcyclopropenone (DPC). This CDR3 is CASSGQGPRYF. CDR3 coding DNA: TGTGCCAGCAGTGGACAGGGGCCCCGGTACTTC.